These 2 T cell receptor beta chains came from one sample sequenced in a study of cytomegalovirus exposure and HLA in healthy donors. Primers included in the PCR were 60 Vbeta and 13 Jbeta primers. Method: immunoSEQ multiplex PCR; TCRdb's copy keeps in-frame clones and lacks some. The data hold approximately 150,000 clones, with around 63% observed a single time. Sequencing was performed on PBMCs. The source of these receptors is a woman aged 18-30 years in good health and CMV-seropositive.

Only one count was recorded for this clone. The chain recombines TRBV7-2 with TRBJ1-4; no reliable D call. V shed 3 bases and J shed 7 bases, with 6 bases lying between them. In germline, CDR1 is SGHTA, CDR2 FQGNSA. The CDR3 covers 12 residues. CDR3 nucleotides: TGTGCCAGCAGCTTGGTTAGTGAAAAACTGTTTTTT. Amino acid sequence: CASSLVSEKLFF. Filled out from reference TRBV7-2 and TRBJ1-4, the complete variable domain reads GAGVSQSPSNKVTEKGKDVELRCDPISGHTALYWYRQSLGQGLEFLIYFQGNSAPDKSGLPSDRFSAERTGGSVSTLTIQRTQQEDSAVYLCASSLVSEKLFFGSGTQLSVL.

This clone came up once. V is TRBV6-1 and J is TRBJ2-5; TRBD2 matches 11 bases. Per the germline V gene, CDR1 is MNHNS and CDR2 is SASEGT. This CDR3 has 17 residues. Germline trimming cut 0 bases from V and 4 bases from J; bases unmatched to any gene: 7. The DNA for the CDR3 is TGTGCCAGCAGTGAAGCGGCATTTCTAGCGGGGGGAGAGACCCAGTACTTC. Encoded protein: CASSEAAFLAGGETQYF.